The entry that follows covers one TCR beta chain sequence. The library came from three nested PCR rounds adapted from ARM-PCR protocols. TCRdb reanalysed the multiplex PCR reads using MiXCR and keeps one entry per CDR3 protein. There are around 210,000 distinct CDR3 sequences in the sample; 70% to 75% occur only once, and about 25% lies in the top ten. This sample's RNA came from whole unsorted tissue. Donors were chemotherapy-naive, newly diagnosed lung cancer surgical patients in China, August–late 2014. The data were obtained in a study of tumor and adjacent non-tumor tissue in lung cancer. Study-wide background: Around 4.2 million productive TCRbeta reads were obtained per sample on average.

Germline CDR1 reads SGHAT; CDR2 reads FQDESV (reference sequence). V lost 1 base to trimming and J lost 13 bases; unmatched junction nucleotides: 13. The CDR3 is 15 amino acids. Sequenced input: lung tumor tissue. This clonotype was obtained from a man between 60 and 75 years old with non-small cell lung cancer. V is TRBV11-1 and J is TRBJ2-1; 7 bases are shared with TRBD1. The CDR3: CASSLGRGQRTIQFF. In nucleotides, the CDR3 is TGTGCCAGCAGCTTAGGAAGGGGGCAAAGAACTATCCAGTTCTTC. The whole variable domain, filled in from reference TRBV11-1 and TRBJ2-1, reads EAEVAQSPRYKITEKSQAVAFWCDPISGHATLYWYRQILGQGPELLVQFQDESVVDDSQLPKDRFSAERLKGVDSTLKIQPAELGDSAMYLCASSLGRGQRTIQFFGPGTRLTVL.